The 13 T cell receptor beta chains below were found in one sample sequenced in a study of OX40 agonist ivuxolimab in advanced cancers. Sequenced by immunoSEQ multiplex PCR; TCRdb stores in-frame clones only, minus some. Of some 72,000 clones in the sample, 92% were seen once. Sequenced here: CD4+ or CD8+ T cells sorted from blood, sampled in a trial of the OX40 agonist ivuxolimab. All receptors derive from an adult with an advanced solid tumor such as melanoma, head and neck, liver or kidney cancer.

As for this clone: Compared with germline, one end of the junction differs, possibly owing to a read error. The chain couples TRBV7-8 to TRBJ1-2, with D possibly being TRBD1 (5 bases). Germline CDR1 is SGHVS and CDR2 is FQNEAQ. The CDR3 runs 16 residues. DNA for the CDR3: TGTGCCAGCACCTTAGGGGAGGGCGGGCGAGACTATGGCTACACCTTC. Translation: CASTLGEGGRDYGYTF.

CDR3 sequence reads: CASSLEWTSGIHEQFF. The CDR3 region has the DNA TGTGCCAGCAGCTTAGAATGGACTAGCGGGATACATGAGCAGTTCTTC. The V gene is TRBV7-2, the J gene TRBJ2-1, with 12 bases that match TRBD2. The CDR3 has 16 amino acids. In germline, CDR1 is SGHTA, CDR2 FQGNSA. V shed 1 base and J 8 bases; nucleotides not matched to a gene: 6.

The chain employs TRBV5-4 and TRBJ1-1; D ambiguous. Germline loops: CDR1 SGHNT, CDR2 YYREEE (reference sequence). V gave up 0 bases and J gave up 3 bases, with 9 bases separating them. This CDR3 is built from 14 residues. As DNA, the CDR3 is TGTGCCAGCAGCTTGGAACCGGCGGACACTGAAGCTTTCTTT. This gives the protein CASSLEPADTEAFF.

The chain combines TRBV19 with TRBJ1-1; D call uncertain. Trimming took off 3 bases at V and 9 bases at J, with 11 bases between the two ends. This CDR3 contains 12 residues. Germline-derived CDR1 and CDR2 are LNHDA and SQIVND (reference sequence). CDR3 nucleotides: TGTGCCAGTAGTATGTCAAGGGAGAAAGCTTTCTTT. The encoded protein is CASSMSREKAFF.

V is TRBV19 and J is TRBJ2-5, with 8 bases identical to TRBD2. Germline loops: CDR1 LNHDA, CDR2 SQIVND (reference sequence). V lost 7 bases, J lost 1 base, and 8 bases stayed unmatched. CDR3 length: 15 amino acids. CDR3 sequence reads: CASNPGGYSQETQYF. CDR3 sequence (DNA): TGTGCCAGTAATCCGGGGGGGTATTCCCAAGAGACCCAGTACTTC.

The chain links TRBV13 to TRBJ2-1; the D gene is possibly TRBD1 (6 bases). The CDR3 is 15 residues long. Looked up from germline, CDR1 is PRHDT and CDR2 is FYEKMQ (reference sequence). V was cut by 4 bases and J by 0 bases, with 10 bases left in between. The CDR3 bases are TGTGCCAGCAGCTCTCAGGGGCTCTCCTACAATGAGCAGTTCTTC. Its translation: CASSSQGLSYNEQFF.

The genes are TRBV7-2 and TRBJ2-7; 7 bases agree with TRBD2. Germline V CDR1 and CDR2: SGHTA, FQGNSA. CDR3 size: 15 residues. V lost 5 bases to trimming and J lost 2 bases; unmatched junction nucleotides: 9. The CDR3 DNA is TGTGCCAGCAGCGCAAGCGGGAAGGGGACCTACGAGCAGTACTTC. Translating gives CASSASGKGTYEQYF.

This rearrangement joins TRBV19 to TRBJ2-5, with D perhaps matching TRBD1 or TRBD2 (7 bases each). This CDR3 has 17 residues. Between the trimmed V and J ends, which lost 4 bases and 6 bases, there was a span of 24 bases. Germline V gives CDR1 LNHDA, CDR2 SQIVND (reference sequence). The DNA of the CDR3 is TGTGCCAGTAGTAACCCCGAGACAGGGAGGGTTCCCAAGACCCAGTACTTC. Translated: CASSNPETGRVPKTQYF.

V gene TRBV5-4 combines with J gene TRBJ2-7, with 8 bases matching TRBD1. The CDR3 is 14 amino acids. Germline CDR1 reads SGHNT; CDR2 reads YYREEE (reference sequence). J gave up 8 bases and V 0 bases, and 7 bases lay outside the gene matches. DNA of the CDR3: TGTGCCAGCAGCTTGGATGCCTACAGGGGGAAGCAGTACTTC. Translated: CASSLDAYRGKQYF.

The chain employs TRBV5-4 and TRBJ2-3, with D unresolved. Deletions cut 3 bases from V and 2 bases from J, with 7 bases between. Germline loops: CDR1 SGHNT, CDR2 YYREEE (reference sequence). The CDR3 totals 13 residues. The CDR3 DNA reads TGTGCCAGCAGCTCAACCGCCACAGATACGCAGTATTTT. Translating gives CASSSTATDTQYF.

This clone was found once. This sequence joins TRBV28 and TRBJ2-7, with D perhaps TRBD1 (6 bases). Germline-derived CDR1 and CDR2 are MDHEN and SYDVKM. This CDR3 region has 15 residues. V was cut by 6 bases and J by 0 bases, with 15 bases left in between. The DNA for the CDR3 is TGTGCCAGCAGGACCGGGACATGGAGCTCCTACGAGCAGTACTTC. Amino acid sequence: CASRTGTWSSYEQYF.

This CDR3 is CASSPGGMGYNEQFF. The CDR3 coding sequence is TGCGCCAGCAGCCCTGGTGGAATGGGTTACAATGAGCAGTTCTTC. V gene TRBV4-1 combines with J gene TRBJ2-1; no clear D. The CDR3 contains 15 residues. Germline lookup yields CDR1 MGHRA and CDR2 YSYEKL. Trimming pared 4 bases from V and 4 bases from J, leaving 14 bases between.

This clone was recorded many times. CDR3 sequence (DNA): TGTGCCTCGTCTAGCGGCCCTGCCAAAAACATTCAGTACTTC. Its translation is CASSSGPAKNIQYF. The rearrangement uses TRBV30 and TRBJ2-4; TRBD2 aligns across 7 bases. Trimming cost V 7 bases and J 1 base; bases outside gene matches: 7. Germline CDR1 and CDR2: GTSNPN and SVGIG (reference sequence). The CDR3 has 14 amino acids. The complete variable domain, with remaining parts taken from reference TRBV30 and TRBJ2-4, reads SQTIHQWPATLVQPVGSPLSLECTVEGTSNPNLYWYRQAAGRGLQLLFYSVGIGQISSEVPQNLSASRPQDRQFILSSKKLLLSDSGFYLCASSSGPAKNIQYFGAGTRLSVL.